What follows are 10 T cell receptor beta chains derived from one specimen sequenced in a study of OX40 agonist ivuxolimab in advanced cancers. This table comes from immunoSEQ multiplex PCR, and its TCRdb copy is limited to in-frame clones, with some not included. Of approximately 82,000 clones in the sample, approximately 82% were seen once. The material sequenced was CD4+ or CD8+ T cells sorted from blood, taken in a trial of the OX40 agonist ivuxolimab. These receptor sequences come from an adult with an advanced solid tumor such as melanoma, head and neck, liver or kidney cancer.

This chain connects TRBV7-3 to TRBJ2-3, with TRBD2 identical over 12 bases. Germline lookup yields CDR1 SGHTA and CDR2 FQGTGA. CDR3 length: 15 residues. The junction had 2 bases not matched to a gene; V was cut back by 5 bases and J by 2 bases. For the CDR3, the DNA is TGTGCCAGCAGCCGACTAGCGGGGGACACAGATACGCAGTATTTT. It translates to CASSRLAGDTDTQYF.

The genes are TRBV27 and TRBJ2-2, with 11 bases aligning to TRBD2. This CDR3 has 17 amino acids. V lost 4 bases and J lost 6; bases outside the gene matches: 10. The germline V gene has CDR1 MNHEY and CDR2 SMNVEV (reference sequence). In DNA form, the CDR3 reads TGTGCCAGCAGTTCCTTAGCGGGGGGGCCTGTGGCCGGGGAGCTGTTTTTT. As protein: CASSSLAGGPVAGELFF.

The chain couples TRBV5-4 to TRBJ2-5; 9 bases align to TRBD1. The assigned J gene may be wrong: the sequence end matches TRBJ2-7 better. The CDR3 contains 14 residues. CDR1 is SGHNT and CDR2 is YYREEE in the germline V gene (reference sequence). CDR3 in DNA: TGTGCCAGCAGCTTGACAGGGGGCATGTACGAGCAGTACTTC. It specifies CASSLTGGMYEQYF.

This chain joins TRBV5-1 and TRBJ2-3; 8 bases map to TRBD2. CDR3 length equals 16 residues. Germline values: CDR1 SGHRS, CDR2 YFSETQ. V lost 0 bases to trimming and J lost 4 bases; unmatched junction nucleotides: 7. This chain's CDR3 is CASSLGAGGASDTQYF. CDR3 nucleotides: TGCGCCAGCAGCTTGGGGGCCGGGGGGGCATCAGATACGCAGTATTTT.

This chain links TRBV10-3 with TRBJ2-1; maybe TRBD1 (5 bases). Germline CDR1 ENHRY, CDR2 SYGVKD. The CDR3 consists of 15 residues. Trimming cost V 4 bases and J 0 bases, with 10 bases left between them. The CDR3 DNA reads TGTGCCATCAGTGGACAGCTTGACTCCTACAATGAGCAGTTCTTC. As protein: CAISGQLDSYNEQFF.

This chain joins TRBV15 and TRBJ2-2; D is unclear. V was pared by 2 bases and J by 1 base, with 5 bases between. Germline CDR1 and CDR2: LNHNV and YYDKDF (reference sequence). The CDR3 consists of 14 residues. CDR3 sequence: CATSRFRNTGELFF. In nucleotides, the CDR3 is TGTGCCACCAGCAGATTCAGGAACACCGGGGAGCTGTTTTTT.

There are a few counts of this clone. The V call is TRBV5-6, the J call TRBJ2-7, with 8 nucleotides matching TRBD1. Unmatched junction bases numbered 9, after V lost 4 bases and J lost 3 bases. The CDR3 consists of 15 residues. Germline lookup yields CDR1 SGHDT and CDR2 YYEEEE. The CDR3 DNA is TGTGCCAGCAGCCCGGACCCAGGACAGGGCTACGAGCAGTACTTC. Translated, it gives CASSPDPGQGYEQYF.

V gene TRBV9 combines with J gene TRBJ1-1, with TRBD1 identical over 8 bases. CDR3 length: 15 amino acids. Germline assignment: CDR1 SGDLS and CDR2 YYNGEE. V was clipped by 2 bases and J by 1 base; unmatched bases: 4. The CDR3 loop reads CASSVQGASNTEAFF. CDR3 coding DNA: TGTGCCAGCAGCGTCCAGGGGGCATCGAACACTGAAGCTTTCTTT.

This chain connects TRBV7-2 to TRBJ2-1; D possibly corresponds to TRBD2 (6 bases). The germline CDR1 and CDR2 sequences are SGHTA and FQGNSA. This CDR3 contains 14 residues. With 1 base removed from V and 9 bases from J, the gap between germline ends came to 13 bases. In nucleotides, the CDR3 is TGTGCCAGCAGCTTAGATTGGACTACGGGTGAGCAGTTCTTC. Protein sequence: CASSLDWTTGEQFF. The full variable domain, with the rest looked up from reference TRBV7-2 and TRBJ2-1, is GAGVSQSPSNKVTEKGKDVELRCDPISGHTALYWYRQSLGQGLEFLIYFQGNSAPDKSGLPSDRFSAERTGGSVSTLTIQRTQQEDSAVYLCASSLDWTTGEQFFGPGTRLTVL.

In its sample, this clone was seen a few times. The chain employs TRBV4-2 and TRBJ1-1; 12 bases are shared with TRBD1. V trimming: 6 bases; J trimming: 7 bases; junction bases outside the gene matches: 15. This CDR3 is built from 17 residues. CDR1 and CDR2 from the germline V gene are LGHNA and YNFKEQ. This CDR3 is CASRRTGTGGNGNEAFF. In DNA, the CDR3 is TGTGCCAGCAGACGGACCGGGACAGGGGGCAACGGGAATGAAGCTTTCTTT.